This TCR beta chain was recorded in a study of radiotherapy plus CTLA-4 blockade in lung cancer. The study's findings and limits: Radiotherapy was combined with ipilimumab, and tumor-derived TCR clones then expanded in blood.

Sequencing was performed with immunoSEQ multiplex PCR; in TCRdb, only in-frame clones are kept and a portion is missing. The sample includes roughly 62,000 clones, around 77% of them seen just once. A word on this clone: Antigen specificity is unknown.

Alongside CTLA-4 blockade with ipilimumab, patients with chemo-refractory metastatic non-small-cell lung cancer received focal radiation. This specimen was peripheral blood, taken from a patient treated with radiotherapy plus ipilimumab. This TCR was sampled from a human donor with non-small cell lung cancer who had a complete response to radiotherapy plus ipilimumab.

The CDR3 reads CASSPTGLSIRVGYTF. CDR3 coding DNA: TGTGCCAGCAGCCCCACGGGACTCTCAATCCGCGTGGGCTACACCTTC. The rearrangement joins TRBV5-4 to TRBJ1-2, with a tentative D call TRBD1 (5 bases). V was clipped by 4 bases and J by 8 bases, with 24 bases between them. The CDR3 totals 16 residues. From germline, CDR1 is SGHNT and CDR2 YYREEE (reference sequence).